This T cell receptor (beta chain) stems from a study of regulatory T cells in long-lasting Graves disease. Study background: Newly diagnosed Graves' patients had under 3 months of antithyroid drugs.

Time point here: newly diagnosed GD, antithyroid drugs for less than 3 months. The TCR library was prepared using RNA isolated from PBMCs. Libraries of TCR beta came from iRepertoire HTBI primers plus Arm-PCR of CDR3 regions. A single record per CDR3 protein comes from TCRdb applying MiXCR to the multiplex PCR reads. Of about 540,000 distinct CDR3 sequences listed, roughly 14% were seen once; the top ten hold under 10%. This clonotype was picked up a small number of times. The CDR3 is made up of 13 amino acids. V was clipped by 2 bases and J by 6 bases, with 10 bases between them. Germline values: CDR1 MNHEY, CDR2 SVGEGT. In addition, the sample was reused for a study of T cells in Graves' hyperthyroidism and ophthalmopathy. That paper adds: HTBI primers drove first-round RT-PCR of the TCR CDR3.

This TCR derives from a man aged 25 to 40 with Graves disease. The specimen comprised peripheral blood mononuclear cells (PBMCs), sampled at new diagnosis, from a patient treated with antithyroid drugs. This rearrangement joins TRBV6-2 or TRBV6-3 to TRBJ1-2; D unresolved. The CDR3 protein is CASSYDRANGYTF. In DNA, the CDR3 is TGTGCCAGCAGTTACGACCGGGCTAATGGCTACACCTTC.